This TCR beta chain was sequenced during a study of patients and donors after allogeneic stem cell transplantation. Germline V CDR1 and CDR2: DFQATT, SNEGSKA (reference sequence). This CDR3 contains 15 residues. V dropped 1 base and J dropped 8 bases, with 17 bases sitting between them. In TCRdb, the RT-PCR reads were re-called with MiXCR into one record per CDR3 protein. The sample carries approximately 98,000 distinct CDR3 sequences, approximately 40% recorded once. The sample was blood, either unsorted or a sorted T cell fraction (not recorded which). The source is a human donor who was either an allogeneic HSCT recipient or a stem cell or donor lymphocyte infusion donor (not recorded which). It is not recorded whose cells these are; they may come from a transplant donor. V usage is TRBV20-1 and J usage is TRBJ1-4, with D possibly matching TRBD1 (6 bases). In DNA, the CDR3 is TGCAGTGCTAGAGGGTACGGACAGCCTCTAGAAAAACTGTTTTTT. This sequence encodes CSARGYGQPLEKLFF.